Below, 8 T cell receptor beta chains from the same sample are listed, as sequenced in a study of neurological immune-mediated disorders. TCRdb reprocessed the 5' RACE reads with MiXCR, giving one entry per CDR3 protein. The sample includes about 60,000 distinct CDR3 sequences, about 3.2% seen only once; the top ten take 6% to 9%. The source material was PBMCs. The receptors originated from a woman aged 55-70 years with multiple sclerosis.

The rearrangement joins TRBV5-1 to TRBJ2-1; TRBD1 aligns across 10 bases. The CDR3 is 16 residues long. The ends lost 4 bases at V and 8 bases at J; junction bases unmatched: 12. Germline V gene lookup returns CDR1 SGHRS and CDR2 YFSETQ. The CDR3 sequence: CASSPSQGQGSDEQFF. In nucleotides, the CDR3 is TGCGCCAGCAGCCCATCCCAGGGACAGGGGAGCGATGAGCAGTTCTTC.

At least ten counts were recorded for this clonotype. This chain uses TRBV27 with TRBJ2-1, with 8 bases that match TRBD1. The V gene end was trimmed by 6 bases and the J gene end by 3 bases; junction bases not matched to a gene: 4. Germline assignment: CDR1 MNHEY and CDR2 SMNVEV (reference sequence). This CDR3 is built from 14 residues. The CDR3 sequence: CASSGGTGYNEQFF. In DNA, the CDR3 is TGTGCCAGCAGCGGCGGGACAGGCTACAATGAGCAGTTCTTC.

This clonotype appeared many times. This rearrangement joins TRBV5-1 to TRBJ2-4; the D call may be TRBD1 or TRBD2 (5 bases each). This CDR3 contains 15 residues. The V gene's germline CDR1 is SGHRS and CDR2 YFSETQ. Trimming shortened V by 4 bases and J by 0 bases, and 11 bases separated the two germline ends. The CDR3 DNA is TGCGCCAGCAGCGAGGGGAGCCTAGCCAAAAACATTCAGTACTTC. Its translation is CASSEGSLAKNIQYF.

In its sample, this clonotype was seen many times. The genes are TRBV5-4 and TRBJ1-1; a possible D gene is TRBD1 (5 bases). Deletions cut 0 bases from V and 3 bases from J, with 6 bases between. Germline V gives CDR1 SGHNT, CDR2 YYREEE (reference sequence). The CDR3 extends over 13 amino acids. CDR3 nucleotide sequence: TGTGCCAGCAGCTTGGGAGGGGACACTGAAGCTTTCTTT. It specifies CASSLGGDTEAFF. The full variable domain, with the rest looked up from reference TRBV5-4 and TRBJ1-1, is ETGVTQSPTHLIKTRGQQVTLRCSSQSGHNTVSWYQQALGQGPQFIFQYYREEENGRGNFPPRFSGLQFPNYSSELNVNALELDDSALYLCASSLGGDTEAFFGQGTRLTVV.

This clonotype has just a few counts. V is TRBV28 and J is TRBJ2-3; D call uncertain. The germline gives CDR1 MDHEN, CDR2 SYDVKM. The CDR3 is made up of 14 amino acids. V lost 9 bases to trimming and J lost 2 bases, with 15 bases between them. The CDR3 nucleotides are TGTGCCAGTGACCGGAGCTTTATCACAGATACGCAGTATTTT. Protein: CASDRSFITDTQYF.

In its sample, this clonotype was seen many times. The chain recombines TRBV5-1 with TRBJ1-5; 10 bases are shared with TRBD1. V gave up 4 bases and J gave up 6 bases; unmatched junction bases: 10. The CDR3 length is 16 residues. Germline V gene sequence: CDR1 SGHRS, CDR2 YFSETQ. The CDR3 region is CASSPSGTGDPQPQHF. DNA of the CDR3: TGCGCCAGCAGCCCCTCCGGGACAGGGGACCCTCAGCCCCAGCATTTT. Full variable domain (outside the CDR3, taken from reference TRBV5-1 and TRBJ1-5): KAGVTQTPRYLIKTRGQQVTLSCSPISGHRSVSWYQQTPGQGLQFLFEYFSETQRNKGNFPGRFSGRQFSNSRSEMNVSTLELGDSALYLCASSPSGTGDPQPQHFGDGTRLSIL.

This clonotype appeared many times. The chain's CDR3 is CASSLAQGAYEQYF. As DNA, the CDR3 is TGCGCCAGCAGCTTGGCACAGGGGGCCTACGAGCAGTACTTC. This rearrangement joins TRBV5-1 to TRBJ2-7; TRBD1 agrees at 8 bases. The V gene's germline CDR1 is SGHRS and CDR2 YFSETQ. V was clipped by 0 bases and J by 2 bases; unmatched bases: 1. This CDR3 has 14 amino acids.

Ten or more counts support this clonotype. The gene calls are TRBV20-1 and TRBJ2-1; TRBD2 matches 11 bases. The CDR3 covers 13 residues. Germline values: CDR1 DFQATT, CDR2 SNEGSKA (reference sequence). CDR3 amino acids: CRGTSGTYNEQFF. As DNA, the CDR3 is TGCAGAGGGACTAGCGGAACCTACAATGAGCAGTTCTTC.